Detailed here is one T cell receptor beta chain. The CDR3 totals 15 residues. Trimming removed 1 base from V and 5 bases from J, with 13 bases in between. Germline CDR1 and CDR2: SGHVS and FQNEAQ. The sample is drawn from a study of T cell changes during pregnancy in multiple sclerosis. Measured with immunoSEQ multiplex PCR; TCRdb has only the in-frame clones, and not every one. The sample holds approximately 50,000 clones; 91% are singletons and the top ten take roughly 10%. This sequence originates from a female donor with multiple sclerosis, enrolled in a pregnancy study. The starting material was CD8+ T cells from peripheral blood mononuclear cells, obtained after pregnancy. The chain carries TRBV7-8 and TRBJ2-3; perhaps TRBD1 as D (5 bases). The CDR3 loop reads CASSLEAGWRDTQYF. Written as DNA, the CDR3 is TGTGCCAGCAGCTTAGAGGCAGGGTGGAGAGATACGCAGTATTTT.